The 14 T cell receptor beta chains listed next were all sequenced from one sample in a study of control samples from healthy donors and cancer patients. Profiling relied on immunoSEQ multiplex PCR, and the TCRdb table lists in-frame clones only, not all of them. Of about 55,000 clones listed, around 97% are singletons. Sequenced material: blood. These receptors all come from a woman in her twenties or thirties in good health.

The J gene is TRBJ2-7, the V gene TRBV7-9; 7 nucleotides line up with TRBD1. Losses at the gene ends were 1 base for V and 0 bases for J; bases not matched to a gene: 3. Germline CDR1 reads SEHNR; CDR2 reads FQNEAQ (reference sequence). The CDR3 covers 15 residues. The CDR3 nucleotides are TGTGCCAGCAGCTTAGAACAGGGGTTCTCCTACGAGCAGTACTTC. It yields the protein CASSLEQGFSYEQYF.

The chain couples TRBV18 to TRBJ2-7; D possibly uses TRBD1 or TRBD2 (5 bases each). The CDR3 extends over 13 amino acids. Germline CDR1 KGHSH, CDR2 LQKENI. Deletions cut 3 bases from V and 5 bases from J, with 11 bases between. DNA of the CDR3: TGTGCCAGCTCACCCTCGCGAGGGGACGAGCAGTACTTC. This sequence encodes CASSPSRGDEQYF.

V gene TRBV30 combines with J gene TRBJ1-5, with TRBD1 as a possible D gene (5 bases). Germline V lookup: CDR1 GTSNPN, CDR2 SVGIG (reference sequence). The V and J ends lost 8 bases and 8 bases respectively, with 31 bases between them. The CDR3 extends over 17 amino acids. The chain's CDR3 is CAASRGSFSLPYKPQHF. CDR3 bases: TGTGCCGCATCCCGGGGCAGCTTCAGCCTGCCCTACAAGCCCCAGCATTTT.

The chain combines TRBV28 with TRBJ2-3, with D perhaps TRBD1 (6 bases). The V gene lost 7 bases and the J gene lost 4 bases, with 18 bases spanning the gap. CDR1 and CDR2 from the germline V gene are MDHEN and SYDVKM. There are 15 residues in the CDR3. CDR3 DNA sequence: TGTGCCAGCAACCTAGGGGGTAGCGCTGCAGATACGCAGTATTTT. The encoded protein is CASNLGGSAADTQYF.

The genes are TRBV18 and TRBJ1-1; TRBD1 agrees at 8 bases. Germline lookup yields CDR1 KGHSH and CDR2 LQKENI. The CDR3 contains 14 residues. The V and J ends lost 6 bases and 5 bases, in that order; junction bases with no gene match: 8. CDR3 in amino acids: CASSGQGLETEAFF. DNA of the CDR3: TGTGCCAGCTCCGGACAGGGATTGGAGACTGAAGCTTTCTTT.

The chain recombines TRBV9 with TRBJ2-7, with D perhaps TRBD2 (5 bases). V shed 5 bases and J shed 0 bases, with 9 bases lying between them. The CDR3 is 13 amino acids. Germline V gene lookup returns CDR1 SGDLS and CDR2 YYNGEE. CDR3 region: CASSDGLSYEQYF. CDR3 sequence (DNA): TGTGCCAGCAGTGACGGACTCTCCTACGAGCAGTACTTC.

This rearrangement joins TRBV5-8 to TRBJ2-3; possibly TRBD2 for D (5 bases). Trimming took off 2 bases at V and 9 bases at J, with 16 bases between the two ends. The V gene's germline CDR1 is SGHTS and CDR2 YDEGEE. CDR3 length: 14 amino acids. The CDR3 protein is CASSLQPLGRTQYF. The CDR3 DNA reads TGTGCCAGCAGCTTACAACCCTTGGGGAGAACGCAGTATTTT. Supplemented by reference TRBV5-8 and TRBJ2-3, the full variable domain reads EAGVTQSPTHLIKTRGQQATLRCSPISGHTSVYWYQQALGLGLQFLLWYDEGEERNRGNFPPRFSGRQFPNYSSELNVNALELEDSALYLCASSLQPLGRTQYFGPGTRLTVL.

The chain joins TRBV27 to TRBJ1-1; 8 bases are a match to TRBD1. Germline-derived CDR1 and CDR2 are MNHEY and SMNVEV (reference sequence). J was trimmed by 7 bases and V by 8 bases; bases with no gene match: 9. The CDR3 has 13 residues. CDR3 residues: CASRAGGVGEAFF. As DNA, the CDR3 is TGTGCCAGCCGGGCAGGGGGCGTCGGTGAAGCTTTCTTT.

This clone was seen only once. The genes are TRBV5-4 and TRBJ1-5; D may be TRBD1 (5 bases). With 0 bases removed from V and 5 bases from J, the gap between germline ends came to 6 bases. CDR1 and CDR2 (germline): SGHNT, YYREEE (reference sequence). The CDR3 contains 13 residues. The CDR3 bases are TGTGCCAGCAGCTTGGCGGGGGATCAGCCCCAGCATTTT. Translated, it gives CASSLAGDQPQHF.

This chain connects TRBV27 to TRBJ1-5, with 7 bases that match TRBD1. The CDR3 spans 14 residues. With V trimmed by 6 bases and J by 7 bases, 9 bases remained unmatched. The germline CDR1 and CDR2 sequences are MNHEY and SMNVEV (reference sequence). The CDR3, as DNA: TGTGCCAGCAGCCATGACAGGGTAGGACAGCCCCAGCATTTT. It is translated as CASSHDRVGQPQHF.

The chain has TRBV7-8 and TRBJ1-6, with 10 bases matching TRBD1. There are 18 residues in the CDR3. V shed 5 bases and J 7 bases; nucleotides not matched to a gene: 14. Germline CDR1 and CDR2: SGHVS and FQNEAQ. The CDR3 coding sequence is TGTGCCAGCAGCCCCCTCCGGGGGACAGGGGCCGTGAATTCACCCCTCCACTTT. This gives the protein CASSPLRGTGAVNSPLHF.

The V and J genes are TRBV6-5 and TRBJ1-1, with a weak D call TRBD1 (5 bases). CDR3 length equals 12 residues. Germline-derived CDR1 and CDR2 are MNHEY and SVGAGI. V gave up 2 bases and J gave up 8 bases, with 9 bases separating them. CDR3 in DNA: TGTGCCAGCAGTTACATAACAGGAGAAGCTTTCTTT. Translated, it gives CASSYITGEAFF.

The chain links TRBV27 to TRBJ2-3; TRBD1 agrees at 7 bases. Germline V gene lookup returns CDR1 MNHEY and CDR2 SMNVEV (reference sequence). The CDR3 runs to 12 residues. With V trimmed by 7 bases and J by 4 bases, 2 bases remained unmatched. CDR3 loop: CASTTGADTQYF. The CDR3, as DNA: TGTGCCAGCACAACAGGGGCAGATACGCAGTATTTT.

V and J are TRBV5-6 and TRBJ2-5; TRBD2 is a possible D gene (5 bases). This CDR3 spans 15 amino acids. Trimming removed 0 bases from V and 3 bases from J, with 12 bases in between. Germline CDR1 SGHDT, CDR2 YYEEEE. CDR3 nucleotides: TGTGCCAGCAGCTTGGCCAAGAGCGGAGAAGAGACCCAGTACTTC. As protein: CASSLAKSGEETQYF.